The T cell receptor (beta chain) under discussion was sequenced for a study of untreated major depressive disorder. Findings and caveats of the study: All top five TRBV05-01 clones per subject were private clones. Generalizability is limited by the comparatively small study sample.

Donors lacked major illness, comorbidities, regular medication, drug use, or heavy drinking. Only in-frame clones appear in the TCRdb table, and some are missing; sequencing was by immunoSEQ multiplex PCR. Counted here are 20,000 to 25,000 clones, over 75% occurring once; the ten biggest clones make up 5.1%. Notes on this clone: Its specificity is unknown.

With 6 bases removed from V and 1 base from J, the gap between germline ends came to 15 bases. CDR3 length: 15 amino acids. CDR1 and CDR2 (germline): MNHEY, SMNVEV (reference sequence). Sequencing input: CD4+ T cells from PBMCs. This chain joins TRBV27 and TRBJ1-2; D unresolved. The source of this sequence is a young woman in good health. In DNA, the CDR3 is TGTGCCAGCAGCCATCCCACCGCCGGTAACTATGGCTACACCTTC. Encoded protein: CASSHPTAGNYGYTF.